The text below deals with one T cell receptor beta chain. Its antigen is currently unknown. TCRdb reprocessed the 5' RACE reads with MiXCR, giving one entry per CDR3 protein. In the table there are around 350,000 distinct CDR3 sequences, over 5% of which are singletons. This sample was included in a study of T cells after yellow fever vaccination. This CDR3 region has 17 residues. In germline, CDR1 is MNHEY, CDR2 SVGAGI. V dropped 1 base and J dropped 6; count of bases not matched to a gene: 12. Findings and caveats of the study: Overall, a small share of clonotypes was seen in both CD4 and CD8 compartments.

The rearrangement uses TRBV6-5 and TRBJ2-7; 10 nucleotides align to TRBD2. This sequence originates from a man between 25 and 39 years old who received the YFV17D yellow fever vaccine. The sequencing used PBMCs, collected 5 days after the yellow fever booster vaccination. The CDR3 is CASSYYRTSGAYREQYF. CDR3 coding DNA: TGTGCCAGCAGTTACTACCGGACTAGCGGAGCTTACCGCGAGCAGTACTTC.